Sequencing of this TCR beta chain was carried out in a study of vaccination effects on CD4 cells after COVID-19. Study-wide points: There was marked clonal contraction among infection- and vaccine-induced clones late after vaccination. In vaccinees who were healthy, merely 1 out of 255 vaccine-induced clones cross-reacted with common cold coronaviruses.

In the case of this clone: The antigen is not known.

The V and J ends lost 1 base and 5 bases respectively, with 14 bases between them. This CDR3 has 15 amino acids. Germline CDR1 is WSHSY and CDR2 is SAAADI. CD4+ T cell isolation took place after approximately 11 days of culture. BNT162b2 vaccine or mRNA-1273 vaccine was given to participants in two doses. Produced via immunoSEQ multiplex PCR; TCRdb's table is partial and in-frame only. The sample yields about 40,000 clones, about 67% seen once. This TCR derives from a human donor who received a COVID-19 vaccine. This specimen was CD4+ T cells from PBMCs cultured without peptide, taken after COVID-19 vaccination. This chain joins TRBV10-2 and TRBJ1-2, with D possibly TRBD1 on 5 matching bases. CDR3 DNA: TGCGCCAGCAGTGAGTTCGTGGCAGGGCGGTATGGCTACACCTTC. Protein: CASSEFVAGRYGYTF.